A selection of T cell receptor beta chains follows, all from one sample in a study of blood T cell repertoires in COVID-19. The data were produced by immunoSEQ multiplex PCR, yet TCRdb's version contains in-frame clones alone and is incomplete. The sample carries 130,000 to 150,000 clones, roughly 90% recorded once. Sequencing used peripheral blood. Receptors were obtained from a man aged 45-65 years with active or convalescent COVID-19. Each CDR3 is given with its conserved first and last residue. Each record gives: V gene, J gene, D gene, clone size, CDR3 protein, CDR3 DNA. A D gene is named only where the DNA matches it firmly. Not all rows give a size; the values are once, few, many and, for expanded clones, a class.

TRBV5-1,TRBJ2-1,TRBD2,NA,CASTPALAGGLSYNEQFF,TGCGCCAGCACCCCGGCGCTAGCGGGAGGGCTCTCCTACAATGAGCAGTTCTTC
TRBV5-6,TRBJ2-7,NA,NA,CASSLEVGGRQYF,TGTGCCAGCAGCTTGGAGGTAGGAGGTCGGCAGTACTTC
TRBV28,TRBJ2-7,TRBD2,NA,CASSSGGTYEQYF,TGTGCCAGCAGCTCGGGGGGGACCTACGAGCAGTACTTC
TRBV7-2,TRBJ1-4,TRBD1,once,CASSLGSGGREKLFF,TGTGCCAGCAGCTTAGGGTCAGGGGGCCGGGAAAAACTGTTTTTT
TRBV19,TRBJ2-5,TRBD1,NA,CASSDRVETQYF,TGTGCCAGTAGCGACAGGGTAGAGACCCAGTACTTC
TRBV4-1,TRBJ2-7,TRBD2,NA,CASSLRLASYEQYF,TGCGCCAGCAGCCTGCGACTAGCGAGCTACGAGCAGTACTTC
TRBV9,TRBJ1-1,NA,NA,CASSPEWNTEAFF,TGTGCCAGCAGCCCGGAGTGGAACACTGAAGCTTTCTTT
TRBV11-2,TRBJ1-4,NA,NA,CASSPSRGATNEKLFF,TGTGCCAGCAGCCCATCTCGGGGTGCAACTAATGAAAAACTGTTTTTT
TRBV19,TRBJ2-7,NA,NA,CASSIQHRSSSYEQYF,TGTGCCAGTAGTATCCAACACAGATCAAGCTCCTACGAGCAGTACTTC
TRBV5-5,TRBJ2-2,NA,few,CASSLPHRTNTGELFF,TGTGCCAGCAGCCTGCCCCACAGGACGAACACCGGGGAGCTGTTTTTT
TRBV5-1,TRBJ2-5,NA,NA,CASSVMLQETQYF,TGCGCCAGCAGCGTCATGCTACAAGAGACCCAGTACTTC
TRBV10-3,TRBJ1-5,NA,NA,CAISEFGTTGNQPQHF,TGTGCCATCAGTGAGTTCGGAACTACGGGCAATCAGCCCCAGCATTTT
TRBV18,TRBJ2-6,TRBD1,NA,CASSANRGAAGANVLTF,TGTGCCAGCTCAGCAAACAGGGGAGCGGCTGGGGCCAACGTCCTGACTTTC
TRBV7-9,TRBJ2-3,TRBD2,NA,CASSPLEGGLDTQYF,TGTGCCAGCAGCCCCCTGGAGGGAGGGTTGGATACGCAGTATTTT
TRBV6-1,TRBJ1-3,NA,few,CASSDNLWSSGNTIYF,TGTGCCAGCAGTGATAACTTATGGAGCTCTGGAAACACCATATATTTT
TRBV9,TRBJ2-1,TRBD2,NA,CASSVVREGEQFF,TGTGCCAGCAGCGTAGTGCGGGAGGGCGAGCAGTTCTTC
TRBV5-4,TRBJ2-7,NA,NA,CASSLQAYEQYF,TGTGCCAGCAGTTTGCAGGCTTACGAGCAGTACTTC
TRBV5-6,TRBJ2-2,TRBD1,NA,CASRRPGQANTGELFF,TGTGCCAGCAGACGTCCGGGACAGGCGAACACCGGGGAGCTGTTTTTT
TRBV4-2,TRBJ2-7,NA,NA,CASSQDGGDSYEQYF,TGTGCCAGCAGCCAAGACGGCGGGGATTCCTACGAGCAGTACTTC
TRBV19,TRBJ2-2,TRBD1,NA,CASSSQTGFGIGTGELFF,TGTGCCAGTAGTAGTCAGACAGGGTTTGGTATTGGCACCGGGGAGCTGTTTTTT
TRBV27,TRBJ1-6,NA,NA,CASGTQGTNSPLHF,TGTGCCAGCGGCACCCAGGGGACGAATTCACCCCTCCACTTT
TRBV30,TRBJ2-2,NA,NA,CAWSVRLDTGELFF,TGTGCCTGGAGTGTAAGACTCGACACCGGGGAGCTGTTTTTT